Described below is a single TCR beta chain sequence and its context. This clonotype was recorded many times. Its cognate antigen has yet to be identified. There are no base qualities to consult, and no much larger clone falls within one base. Including the terminal cysteine and phenylalanine, the CDR3 comprises 15 residues. The CDR3 DNA has 45 bases and is translated from base 1. At the junction V is shortened by 1 base and J by 1 base; bases outside the gene matches: 2. This entry belongs to a study of glioma-infiltrating T cells (dated by TCRdb to the mid-2010s). The study in broad terms: Glioma tissue, non-neoplastic brain tissue and matched peripheral blood mononuclear cells were used as sources from which TCR alpha- and beta-chain repertoires were sequenced. Three low-grade glioma patients, fewer than 10 primary glioblastoma patients, and three non-glioma patients who contributed non-neoplastic brain tissue made up the paired cohort. Each tissue-infiltrating repertoire was compared with the same patient's peripheral blood repertoire to measure divergence between tissue and blood T-cell populations. Overall study results and their limits: Small numbers underpinned the group comparisons: roughly 8 glioblastoma patients, three low-grade glioma patients and three non-neoplastic patients. Very few CDR3 sequences were shared between tissue and blood, attributed to high CDR3 diversity and limited sampling. VJ-independent divergence between tissue and blood was below expectation in non-neoplastic patients but above expectation in all gliomas, especially low-grade gliomas.

TCR alpha and beta CDR3 regions were amplified with the iRepertoire nested amplicon-rescue multiplex PCR (arm-PCR) platform from RNA. The input for one-step reverse transcription and amplification was roughly 95-450 ng of either tissue mRNA or PBMC total RNA. Following bead purification, Illumina adapters were added through a secondary multiplex PCR, and the libraries were then gel-purified between 200 and 400 bp. Internal 6-nucleotide barcodes were carried by the libraries and were used for demultiplexing. Libraries were sequenced on an Illumina MiSeq with 2x220 or 2x250 nucleotide paired-end reads. The study's own analysis went as follows. Paired reads were merged using FLASH 1.2.11 and were aligned to the GRCh37 human genome using BWA-MEM, after which TRA and TRB reads were extracted. V and J assignment used an IMGT-derived reference of cassette sequences and CDR3 motifs that included pseudogenes. Reads were translated in three frames, and productive CDR3s were defined as those with a C...FGXG motif and no stop codons. A clonotype was defined as a unique combination of a V-J cassette pair and a CDR3 amino acid sequence. Reads were filtered by Hamming distance, thresholded by each sample's sequence error rate in mapped regions. TCRdb itself trimmed the public reads at Q25 with fastp, ran MiXCR and retained productive beta chains. Entries are consolidated by CDR3 protein sequence, retaining the most common genes and DNA. These V and J calls originate from TCRdb's pipeline instead of the authors' own analysis. The table for this sample lists tens of thousands of distinct CDR3 sequences; roughly 39% of them were counted only once. Of the sample, more than 30% is held by the ten largest clones.

The chain is made from TRBV12-3 or TRBV12-4 and TRBJ2-3; TRBD2 aligns with 7 central bases. The source is a human donor with low-grade glioma or glioblastoma, undergoing nonglioma brain surgery, or in good health (not recorded which). Sequencing was carried out using glioma tissue, nonneoplastic brain tissue, or PBMCs (not recorded which). The encoded CDR3 is CASSLGGGGTDTQYF. The nucleotide sequence is TGTGCCAGCAGTTTAGGGGGGGGGGGCACAGATACGCAGTATTTT.